Described below is a single T cell receptor (beta chain) sequence and its context. The data were obtained in a study of blood T cell repertoires in COVID-19. The length of the CDR3 is 12 residues. CDR1 is SNHLY, CDR2 FYNNEI, per germline. V lost 4 bases, J lost 14 bases, and 14 bases lay in between. Here immunoSEQ multiplex PCR was the method, and the copy in TCRdb shows in-frame clones only, minus some. Altogether around 290,000 clones are present, 85% to 90% being singletons, with the ten largest covering about 4.6%. The sequence derives from a man aged 40-50 years with acute or convalescent COVID-19. The chain carries TRBV2 and TRBJ2-2, with a possible D match to TRBD2 (5 bases). The specimen sequenced was peripheral blood. In DNA, the CDR3 is TGTGCCAGCAGTGTTAGTGAGGGTAACCTGTTTTTT. It is translated as CASSVSEGNLFF. Variable domain in full (rest from reference TRBV2 and TRBJ2-2): EPEVTQTPSHQVTQMGQEVILRCVPISNHLYFYWYRQILGQKVEFLVSFYNNEISEKSEIFDDQFSVERPDGSNFTLKIRSTKLEDSAMYFCASSVSEGNLFFGEGSRLTVL.